This is a list of T cell receptor beta chains from one sample in a study of chemoradiotherapy in HPV16-positive cancers. TCRdb's table, derived via immunoSEQ multiplex PCR, lists solely in-frame clones and lacks some. The sample has 9,500 to 15,000 clones, 90% seen once. This sample was obtained from a patient who underwent chemoradiotherapy. The receptors shown here come from a human donor with HPV-associated anogenital cancer. Each CDR3 is given with its conserved first and last residue. Each record gives: J gene, D gene, clone size, V gene, CDR3 DNA, CDR3 protein. The D gene is left open where the match is weak. Not all rows give a size; the values are once, few, many and, for expanded clones, a class.

j_gene: TRBJ2-3; d_gene: .; abundance: once; v_gene: TRBV11-2; CDR3nt: TGTGCCAGCAGCTTAGCGCAAGATACGCAGTATTTT; CDR3aa: CASSLAQDTQYF
j_gene: TRBJ2-5; d_gene: .; abundance: once; v_gene: TRBV5-1; CDR3nt: TGCGCCAGCAGCAGGACCGTAAATATTGAAGAGACCCAGTACTTC; CDR3aa: CASSRTVNIEETQYF
j_gene: TRBJ1-5; d_gene: .; abundance: few; v_gene: TRBV30; CDR3nt: TGTGCCTGGAGACAGACATTCAATCAGCCCCAGCATTTT; CDR3aa: CAWRQTFNQPQHF
j_gene: TRBJ2-7; d_gene: TRBD1; abundance: .; v_gene: TRBV5-6; CDR3nt: TGTGCCAGCAGTCCCGGGACAGCCATTCGCGAGCAGTACTTC; CDR3aa: CASSPGTAIREQYF
j_gene: TRBJ2-3; d_gene: TRBD2; abundance: .; v_gene: TRBV7-3; CDR3nt: TGTGCCAGCAGCCCGGGGGGGGCAGATACGCAGTATTTT; CDR3aa: CASSPGGADTQYF
j_gene: TRBJ2-1; d_gene: TRBD2; abundance: .; v_gene: TRBV4-1; CDR3nt: TGCGCCAGCAGCCAAGATAATAGCGGGAGTTACAATGAGCAGTTCTTC; CDR3aa: CASSQDNSGSYNEQFF
j_gene: TRBJ2-7; d_gene: .; abundance: .; v_gene: TRBV19; CDR3nt: TGTGCCAGCCTAGTGGCGCGGGTCCTCTCCTACGAGCAGTACTTC; CDR3aa: CASLVARVLSYEQYF
j_gene: TRBJ2-2; d_gene: TRBD2; abundance: .; v_gene: TRBV25-1; CDR3nt: TGTGCCAGTACTCCGGGACTAGCGGTCACCGGGGAGCTGTTTTTT; CDR3aa: CASTPGLAVTGELFF
j_gene: TRBJ1-1; d_gene: .; abundance: once; v_gene: TRBV5-1; CDR3nt: TGCGCCAGCAGCTTCGAGGGGGGGAGGACTGAAGCTTTCTTT; CDR3aa: CASSFEGGRTEAFF
j_gene: TRBJ1-3; d_gene: .; abundance: .; v_gene: TRBV27; CDR3nt: TGTGCCAGCAGTTTTACACAGGGTCCTGGAAACACCATATATTTT; CDR3aa: CASSFTQGPGNTIYF
j_gene: TRBJ2-3; d_gene: .; abundance: .; v_gene: TRBV4-1; CDR3nt: TGCGCCAGCAGCCCCGTTGGGGGGGATACGCAGTATTTT; CDR3aa: CASSPVGGDTQYF
j_gene: TRBJ1-2; d_gene: .; abundance: .; v_gene: TRBV28; CDR3nt: TGTGCCAGCAGTTTATGGGAGCAACCTATTGTCTATGGCTACACCTTC; CDR3aa: CASSLWEQPIVYGYTF
j_gene: TRBJ1-2; d_gene: .; abundance: once; v_gene: TRBV7-8; CDR3nt: TGTGCCAGCAGCTTATCGGGGGGGAGATCCCAGGTGGTTAACTATGGCTACACCTTC; CDR3aa: CASSLSGGRSQVVNYGYTF
j_gene: TRBJ2-7; d_gene: .; abundance: .; v_gene: TRBV6-1; CDR3nt: TGTGCCAGCAGTGAACGGTGGGGGCGGGACGAGCAGTACTTC; CDR3aa: CASSERWGRDEQYF
j_gene: TRBJ2-2; d_gene: .; abundance: .; v_gene: TRBV6-7; CDR3nt: TGTGCCAGCAGTTGGCGGACCGGGGAGCTGTTTTTT; CDR3aa: CASSWRTGELFF
j_gene: TRBJ1-4; d_gene: TRBD1; abundance: few; v_gene: TRBV5-5; CDR3nt: TGTGCCAGCAGCTCGACACCAGGGGGGGATGAAAAACTGTTTTTT; CDR3aa: CASSSTPGGDEKLFF
j_gene: TRBJ1-2; d_gene: .; abundance: few; v_gene: TRBV19; CDR3nt: TGTGCCAGTAGTATATCTCAGGGGCCCTGGGGCTACACCTTC; CDR3aa: CASSISQGPWGYTF
j_gene: TRBJ2-1; d_gene: .; abundance: .; v_gene: TRBV6-6; CDR3nt: TGTGCCAGCAGTTTCGGGAGTAATGAGCAGTTCTTC; CDR3aa: CASSFGSNEQFF
j_gene: TRBJ1-3; d_gene: .; abundance: .; v_gene: TRBV7-9; CDR3nt: TGTGCCAGCAGCGACCGGCAGGCACGCGGCCTATTCTCTGGAAACACCATATATTTT; CDR3aa: CASSDRQARGLFSGNTIYF
j_gene: TRBJ2-7; d_gene: .; abundance: .; v_gene: TRBV2; CDR3nt: TGTGCCAGCACCCCGCAGTTCTCCTACGAGCAGTACTTC; CDR3aa: CASTPQFSYEQYF
j_gene: TRBJ1-1; d_gene: .; abundance: .; v_gene: TRBV6-5; CDR3nt: TGTGCCAGCACCAGGGAGTTGAACACTGAAGCTTTCTTT; CDR3aa: CASTRELNTEAFF
j_gene: TRBJ2-1; d_gene: .; abundance: .; v_gene: TRBV19; CDR3nt: TGTGCCAGTAGTTCGGGATTGGGACGGGTAAACAATGAGCAGTTCTTC; CDR3aa: CASSSGLGRVNNEQFF
j_gene: TRBJ1-5; d_gene: TRBD1; abundance: .; v_gene: TRBV7-8; CDR3nt: TGTGCCAGCAGCTTAGGGAGGGGGCAAGGGCCCCAGCATTTT; CDR3aa: CASSLGRGQGPQHF
j_gene: TRBJ2-2; d_gene: TRBD2; abundance: .; v_gene: TRBV19; CDR3nt: TGTGCCAGTAGTATATTGACTAGCGGCATAAAAAGCACCGGGGAGCTGTTTTTT; CDR3aa: CASSILTSGIKSTGELFF
j_gene: TRBJ2-5; d_gene: TRBD2; abundance: .; v_gene: TRBV2; CDR3nt: TGTGCCAGCAGTGAAGCTGTCAGCGGGGGTGGGGAGACCCAGTACTTC; CDR3aa: CASSEAVSGGGETQYF
j_gene: TRBJ2-5; d_gene: TRBD2; abundance: once; v_gene: TRBV30; CDR3nt: TGTGCCTGGGAGGGTGTAGCGGGGGGGGGTCGGGAGACCCAGTACTTC; CDR3aa: CAWEGVAGGGRETQYF
j_gene: TRBJ1-1; d_gene: .; abundance: .; v_gene: TRBV2; CDR3nt: TGTGCCAGCATCGAAGGTGGAGGGGGGCTATCTGAAGCTTTCTTT; CDR3aa: CASIEGGGGLSEAFF
j_gene: TRBJ2-4; d_gene: .; abundance: .; v_gene: TRBV6-1; CDR3nt: TGTGCCAGCAGTGAGAACTGGCGTGGGACAGGCGGGACTAATTCTGTGCACTTC; CDR3aa: CASSENWRGTGGTNSVHF
j_gene: TRBJ2-5; d_gene: .; abundance: .; v_gene: TRBV7-6; CDR3nt: TGTGCCAGCAGCTTAGGGGTTGCGGGCGTACAAGAGACCCAGTACTTC; CDR3aa: CASSLGVAGVQETQYF
j_gene: TRBJ1-2; d_gene: .; abundance: .; v_gene: TRBV4-2; CDR3nt: TGTGCCAGCAGCCAACCCGAAGCCCCAAACCACAACTATGGCTACACCTTC; CDR3aa: CASSQPEAPNHNYGYTF
j_gene: TRBJ1-5; d_gene: .; abundance: .; v_gene: TRBV2; CDR3nt: TGTGCCAGCAGTGTCGGCAGGGCAAGCAATCAGCCCCAGCATTTT; CDR3aa: CASSVGRASNQPQHF
j_gene: TRBJ2-7; d_gene: TRBD1; abundance: .; v_gene: TRBV27; CDR3nt: TGTGCCAGCAGTTCCCAACAGGGGGCGCCCACCTCCGAGCAGTACTTC; CDR3aa: CASSSQQGAPTSEQYF
j_gene: TRBJ2-1; d_gene: TRBD1; abundance: .; v_gene: TRBV25-1; CDR3nt: TGTGCCAGCAGTGACCACGGGACAGGGGGCGGGGAGCAGTTCTTC; CDR3aa: CASSDHGTGGGEQFF
j_gene: TRBJ2-7; d_gene: TRBD1; abundance: .; v_gene: TRBV19; CDR3nt: TGTGCCAGTAGCCACTTCCGGGACAGGGGCTACGAGCAGTACTTC; CDR3aa: CASSHFRDRGYEQYF
j_gene: TRBJ1-2; d_gene: .; abundance: .; v_gene: TRBV30; CDR3nt: TGTGCCTGGAGTGTAGGGACGGGTGGCTTCCTCTATGGCTACACCTTC; CDR3aa: CAWSVGTGGFLYGYTF